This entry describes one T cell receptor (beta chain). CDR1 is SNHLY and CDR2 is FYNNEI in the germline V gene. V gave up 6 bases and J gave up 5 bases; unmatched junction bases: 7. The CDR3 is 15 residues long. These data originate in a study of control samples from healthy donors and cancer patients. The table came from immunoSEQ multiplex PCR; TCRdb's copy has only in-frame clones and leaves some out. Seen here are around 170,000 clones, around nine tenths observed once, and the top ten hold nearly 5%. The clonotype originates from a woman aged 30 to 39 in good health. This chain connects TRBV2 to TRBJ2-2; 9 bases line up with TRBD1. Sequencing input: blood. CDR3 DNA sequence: TGTGCCAGCAGGAAAGGACAGGGGATGACCGGGGAGCTGTTTTTT. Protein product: CASRKGQGMTGELFF.